These 19 T cell receptor beta chains share one sample of origin, sequenced in a study of blood T cell repertoires in COVID-19. Assay used: immunoSEQ multiplex PCR; TCRdb lists only in-frame clones, some missing. The sample lists about 200,000 clones, 92% occurring once. Sequencing was carried out using peripheral blood. These receptors originate from a man in his sixties with COVID-19, enrolled during active disease.

This clone was observed a few times. The chain joins TRBV18 to TRBJ1-1; 7 bases match TRBD1. Germline values: CDR1 KGHSH, CDR2 LQKENI. The CDR3 is 14 residues long. Unmatched junction bases numbered 2, after V lost 3 bases and J lost 1 base. The CDR3 protein is CASSPGQTNTEAFF. CDR3 coding DNA: TGTGCCAGCTCACCGGGACAGACGAACACTGAAGCTTTCTTT.

The gene calls are TRBV18 and TRBJ1-2; no reliable D call. CDR3 length equals 14 residues. Trimming took 2 bases from V and 4 from J, leaving 11 bases between them. CDR1 and CDR2 (germline): KGHSH, LQKENI. The CDR3 loop reads CASSPSAATYGYTF. Written as DNA, the CDR3 is TGTGCCAGCTCACCATCCGCGGCGACCTATGGCTACACCTTC.

This chain uses TRBV6-5 with TRBJ1-2, with D perhaps TRBD1 (6 bases). The germline V gene encodes CDR1 MNHEY and CDR2 SVGAGI. The V and J ends lost 6 bases and 8 bases respectively, with 19 bases between them. The CDR3 is made up of 14 amino acids. CDR3 coding DNA: TGTGCCAGCAGCCCCTTTGGGGGGGCACAAGGCTACACCTTC. Its translation is CASSPFGGAQGYTF.

The chain is built from TRBV10-2 and TRBJ1-2; TRBD1 matches 8 bases. Germline loops: CDR1 WSHSY, CDR2 SAAADI. This CDR3 spans 14 amino acids. The ends lost 6 bases at V and 4 bases at J; junction bases unmatched: 7. This CDR3 is CASRFDRGGYGYTF. CDR3 sequence (DNA): TGCGCCAGCAGGTTCGACAGGGGCGGCTATGGCTACACCTTC.

The chain carries TRBV7-6 and TRBJ2-5; TRBD1 aligns across 9 bases. CDR3 length equals 15 residues. The junction had 6 bases not matched to a gene; V was cut back by 3 bases and J by 4 bases. In germline, CDR1 is SGHVS, CDR2 FNYEAQ. The CDR3 loop is CASSFTGGASETQYF. CDR3 coding DNA: TGTGCCAGCAGCTTTACAGGGGGCGCGTCAGAGACCCAGTACTTC.

CDR3 sequence reads: CASSPPQGNYGYTF. In nucleotides, the CDR3 is TGTGCCAGCTCACCACCTCAGGGAAACTATGGCTACACCTTC. The chain uses TRBV18 and TRBJ1-2, with D maybe TRBD1 (5 bases). The V end lost 0 bases, the J end lost 2 bases, and 7 bases lay between the germline ends. The CDR3 is 14 amino acids. Germline values: CDR1 KGHSH, CDR2 LQKENI.

This rearrangement joins TRBV28 to TRBJ1-6; tentative D call: TRBD1 (5 bases). The CDR3 sequence is 14 residues long. Trimming removed 5 bases at V and 9 bases at J, with 14 bases between. CDR1 and CDR2 (germline): MDHEN, SYDVKM. CDR3 nucleotide sequence: TGTGCCAGCAGTCTACAGGCCCGATCTTCACCCCTCCACTTT. This encodes CASSLQARSSPLHF. The whole variable domain, remainder taken from reference TRBV28 and TRBJ1-6, is DVKVTQSSRYLVKRTGEKVFLECVQDMDHENMFWYRQDPGLGLRLIYFSYDVKMKEKGDIPEGYSVSREKKERFSLILESASTNQTSMYLCASSLQARSSPLHFGNGTRLTVT.

V gene TRBV4-1 combines with J gene TRBJ1-1; 8 nucleotides align to TRBD1. J was trimmed by 1 base and V by 1 base; bases with no gene match: 8. Per the germline V gene, CDR1 is MGHRA and CDR2 is YSYEKL. The CDR3 loop spans 17 amino acids. The CDR3 DNA follows: TGCGCCAGCAGCCAAGCCGCACCCGGGACAGGGAACACTGAAGCTTTCTTT. Amino acids: CASSQAAPGTGNTEAFF.

The chain joins TRBV19 to TRBJ1-2, with 7 bases fitting TRBD1. The CDR3 length is 16 residues. Germline CDR1 is LNHDA and CDR2 is SQIVND (reference sequence). V trimming: 4 bases; J trimming: 7 bases; junction bases outside the gene matches: 15. In DNA form, the CDR3 reads TGTGCCAGTAGTACCACCGGGACAGCTTACTTGCTTGGCTACACCTTC. This codes for CASSTTGTAYLLGYTF. Full variable domain (missing parts from reference TRBV19 and TRBJ1-2): DGGITQSPKYLFRKEGQNVTLSCEQNLNHDAMYWYRQDPGQGLRLIYYSQIVNDFQKGDIAEGYSVSREKKESFPLTVTSAQKNPTAFYLCASSTTGTAYLLGYTFGSGTRLTVV.

The chain couples TRBV7-9 to TRBJ1-4; D call uncertain. The V and J ends lost 5 bases and 4 bases respectively, with 17 bases between them. Germline-derived CDR1 and CDR2 are SEHNR and FQNEAQ (reference sequence). The CDR3 runs 16 residues. The CDR3 coding sequence is TGTGCCAGCAGCCCCTTCGGTGAGACTAATAATGAAAAACTGTTTTTT. This encodes CASSPFGETNNEKLFF.

The V and J genes are TRBV2 and TRBJ2-2; 7 positions agree with TRBD1. This CDR3 has 15 residues. Losses at the gene ends were 6 bases for V and 0 bases for J; bases not matched to a gene: 4. The germline V gene encodes CDR1 SNHLY and CDR2 FYNNEI. The CDR3 protein is CASSAQGTNTGELFF. The CDR3 region has the DNA TGTGCCAGCAGCGCACAGGGGACGAACACCGGGGAGCTGTTTTTT.

The V gene is TRBV18, the J gene TRBJ2-2; 13 bases line up with TRBD2. Germline V gene sequence: CDR1 KGHSH, CDR2 LQKENI. This CDR3 is 16 amino acids long. V lost 3 bases, J lost 6 bases, and 4 bases stayed unmatched. CDR3 sequence: CASSPRLAGGSGELFF. CDR3 nucleotides: TGTGCCAGCTCACCGAGACTAGCGGGAGGCTCCGGGGAGCTGTTTTTT.

The chain carries TRBV12-3 or TRBV12-4 and TRBJ1-1, with a weak D call TRBD1 (6 bases). The CDR3 extends over 13 amino acids. V shed 6 bases and J shed 10 bases, with 18 bases lying between them. CDR3 coding DNA: TGTGCCAGCAGCATCGGGGGGGCGAGGAGAGCTTTCTTT. As protein: CASSIGGARRAFF.

A single count supports this clone. The rearrangement joins TRBV30 to TRBJ1-2; D might be TRBD1 (6 bases). V lost 4 bases and J 1 base, leaving 13 bases between the germline ends. Per germline, CDR1 GTSNPN and CDR2 SVGIG (reference sequence). CDR3 length: 14 residues. CDR3 DNA sequence: TGTGCCTGGATTCGCAGGGGCGTTAACTATGGCTACACCTTC. Its translation: CAWIRRGVNYGYTF.

The rearrangement joins TRBV19 to TRBJ2-2; D is ambiguous. V was shortened by 0 bases and J by 5 bases, with 22 bases between the two germline ends. The CDR3 sequence is 19 residues long. CDR1 is LNHDA, CDR2 SQIVND, per germline (reference sequence). DNA of the CDR3: TGTGCCAGTAGTATAGATCAGATCTCGATTTATACATCGACCGGGGAGCTGTTTTTT. The encoded protein is CASSIDQISIYTSTGELFF.

This clone has just a few counts. This chain joins TRBV29-1 and TRBJ2-1; D might be TRBD1 or TRBD2, each matching 5 bases. This CDR3 has 12 amino acids. The germline gives CDR1 SQVTM, CDR2 ANQGSEA. The CDR3 protein is CTAGQTGNEQFF. As DNA, the CDR3 is TGCACCGCGGGCCAAACAGGCAATGAGCAGTTCTTC.

This chain connects TRBV20-1 to TRBJ1-4; 7 nucleotides agree with TRBD1. The ends lost 5 bases at V and 14 bases at J; junction bases unmatched: 5. Germline assignment: CDR1 DFQATT and CDR2 SNEGSKA (reference sequence). The CDR3 consists of 10 residues. Written as DNA, the CDR3 is TGCAGTGCTTACGACAGGGTGCTGTTTTTT. It encodes CSAYDRVLFF.

V usage is TRBV28 and J usage is TRBJ2-1; 7 nucleotides match TRBD1. V shed 6 bases, J shed 7 bases, and the junction held 9 bases outside the gene matches. The CDR3 totals 14 residues. CDR1 is MDHEN, CDR2 SYDVKM, per germline. The CDR3: CASSQRQGRNEQFF. In nucleotides, the CDR3 is TGTGCCAGCAGCCAGAGACAGGGTCGGAATGAGCAGTTCTTC.

This chain uses TRBV11-2 with TRBJ2-7; tentative D call: TRBD2 (6 bases). Trimming shortened V by 1 base and J by 0 bases, and 13 bases separated the two germline ends. The CDR3 contains 16 residues. The germline V gene encodes CDR1 SGHAT and CDR2 FQNNGV. CDR3: CASSLGGGALSYEQYF. For the CDR3, the DNA is TGTGCCAGCAGCTTAGGAGGCGGGGCTCTCTCCTACGAGCAGTACTTC.